This TCR beta chain came from a study of CD8 T cells in Susac syndrome. The germline gives CDR1 LGHNA, CDR2 YNFKEQ. Trimming removed 1 base at V and 2 bases at J, with 9 bases between. This CDR3 comprises 15 residues. Reverse transcription used roughly 0.45 to 1 ug RNA and random hexamers. TCRdb independently ran MiXCR on the immunoSEQ multiplex PCR reads; one entry per CDR3 protein. This repertoire shows some 97,000 distinct CDR3 sequences, about 95% found once; its top ten account for 0.3%. This TCR was sampled from a human donor with Susac syndrome. The sample comprised CD8+ T cells from PBMCs. The rearrangement uses TRBV4-2 and TRBJ2-1; D remains unclear. The CDR3 region has the DNA TGTGCCAGCAGCCAAGGGAGAGAACCCTACAATGAGCAGTTCTTC. Translating gives CASSQGREPYNEQFF.